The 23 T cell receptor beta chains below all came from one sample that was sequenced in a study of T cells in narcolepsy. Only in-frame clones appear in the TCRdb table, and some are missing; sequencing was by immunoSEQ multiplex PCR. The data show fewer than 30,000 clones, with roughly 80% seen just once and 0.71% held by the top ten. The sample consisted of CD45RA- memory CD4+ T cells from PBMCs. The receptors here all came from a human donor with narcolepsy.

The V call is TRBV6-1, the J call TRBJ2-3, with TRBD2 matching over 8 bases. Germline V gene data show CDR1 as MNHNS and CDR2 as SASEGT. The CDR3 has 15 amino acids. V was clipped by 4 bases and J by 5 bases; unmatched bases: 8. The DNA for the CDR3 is TGTGCCAGCAGTGTCATGGTAGCGGGAATAGATACGCAGTATTTT. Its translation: CASSVMVAGIDTQYF.

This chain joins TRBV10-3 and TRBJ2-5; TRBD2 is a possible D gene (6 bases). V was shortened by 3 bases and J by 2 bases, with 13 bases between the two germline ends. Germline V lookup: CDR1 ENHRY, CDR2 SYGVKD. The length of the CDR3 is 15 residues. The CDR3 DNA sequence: TGTGCCATCAGTGACCCGGGAGTTGGACAAGAGACCCAGTACTTC. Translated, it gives CAISDPGVGQETQYF.

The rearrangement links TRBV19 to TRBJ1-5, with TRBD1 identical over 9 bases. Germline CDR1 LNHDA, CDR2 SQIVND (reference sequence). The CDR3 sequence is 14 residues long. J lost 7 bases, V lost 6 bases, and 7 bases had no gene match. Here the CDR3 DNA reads TGTGCCAGTAGCTGGGGACAGGGAATCCAGCCCCAGCATTTT. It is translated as CASSWGQGIQPQHF. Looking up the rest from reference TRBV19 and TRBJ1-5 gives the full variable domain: DGGITQSPKYLFRKEGQNVTLSCEQNLNHDAMYWYRQDPGQGLRLIYYSQIVNDFQKGDIAEGYSVSREKKESFPLTVTSAQKNPTAFYLCASSWGQGIQPQHFGDGTRLSIL.

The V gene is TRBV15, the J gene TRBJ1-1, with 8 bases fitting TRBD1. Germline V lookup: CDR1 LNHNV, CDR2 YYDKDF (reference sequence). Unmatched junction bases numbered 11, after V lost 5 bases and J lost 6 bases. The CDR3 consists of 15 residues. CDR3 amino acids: CATSPRLAGGPEAFF. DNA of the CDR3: TGTGCCACCAGCCCACGGTTGGCAGGGGGCCCTGAAGCTTTCTTT. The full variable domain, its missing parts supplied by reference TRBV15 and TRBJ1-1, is DAMVIQNPRYQVTQFGKPVTLSCSQTLNHNVMYWYQQKSSQAPKLLFHYYDKDFNNEADTPDNFQSRRPNTSFCFLDIRSPGLGDTAMYLCATSPRLAGGPEAFFGQGTRLTVV.

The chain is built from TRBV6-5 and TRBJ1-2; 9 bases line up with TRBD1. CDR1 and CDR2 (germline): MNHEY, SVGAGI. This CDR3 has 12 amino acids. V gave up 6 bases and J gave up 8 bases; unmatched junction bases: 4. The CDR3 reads CASRRTGEGYTF. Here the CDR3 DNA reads TGTGCCAGCAGGAGGACAGGGGAGGGCTACACCTTC.

The CDR3 DNA follows: TGCGCCAGCAGCCAAGACGCAGGGGGCAAATATGGCTACACCTTC. As protein: CASSQDAGGKYGYTF. V gene TRBV4-3 combines with J gene TRBJ1-2, with 8 bases fitting TRBD1. Germline assignment: CDR1 LGHNA and CDR2 YSLEER. This CDR3 has 15 amino acids. With 0 bases clipped from V and 5 bases from J, the junction kept 5 bases outside the gene matches.

This CDR3 is CASRRQEAGSGNTIYF. DNA for the CDR3: TGTGCCAGCAGGAGACAGGAGGCCGGCTCTGGAAACACCATATATTTT. The chain is built from TRBV2 and TRBJ1-3, with D perhaps matching TRBD1 (6 bases). Germline lookup yields CDR1 SNHLY and CDR2 FYNNEI. The CDR3 length is 16 residues. V was clipped by 6 bases and J by 0 bases, with 15 bases between them.

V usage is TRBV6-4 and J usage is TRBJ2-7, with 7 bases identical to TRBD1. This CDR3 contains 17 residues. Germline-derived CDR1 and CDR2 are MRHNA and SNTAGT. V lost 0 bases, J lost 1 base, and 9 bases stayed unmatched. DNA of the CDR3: TGTGCCAGCAGTGACTCAAGGTTCAGGGGGTCGTCCTACGAGCAGTACTTC. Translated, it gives CASSDSRFRGSSYEQYF.

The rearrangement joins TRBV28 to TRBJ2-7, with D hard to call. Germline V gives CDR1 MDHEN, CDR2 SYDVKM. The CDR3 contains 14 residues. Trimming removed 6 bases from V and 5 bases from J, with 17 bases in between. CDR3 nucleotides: TGTGCCAGCAGCCCGGGCCGAACTCCTAACGAGCAGTACTTC. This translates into CASSPGRTPNEQYF.

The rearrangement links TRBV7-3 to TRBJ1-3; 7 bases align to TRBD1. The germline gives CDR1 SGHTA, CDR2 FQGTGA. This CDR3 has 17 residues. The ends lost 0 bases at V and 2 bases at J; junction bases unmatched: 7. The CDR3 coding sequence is TGTGCCAGCAGCTTAACCGGGACAGACCCTACTGGAAACACCATATATTTT. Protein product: CASSLTGTDPTGNTIYF. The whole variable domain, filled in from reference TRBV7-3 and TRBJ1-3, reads GAGVSQTPSNKVTEKGKYVELRCDPISGHTALYWYRQSLGQGPEFLIYFQGTGAADDSGLPNDRFFAVRPEGSVSTLKIQRTERGDSAVYLCASSLTGTDPTGNTIYFGEGSWLTVV.

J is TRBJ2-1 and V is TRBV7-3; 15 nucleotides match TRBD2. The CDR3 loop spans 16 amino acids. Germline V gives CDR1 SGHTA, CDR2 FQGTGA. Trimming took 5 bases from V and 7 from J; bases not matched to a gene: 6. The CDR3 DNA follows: TGTGCCAGCAGCCCGTTCGGGACTAGCGGGGGGAATGAGCAGTTCTTC. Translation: CASSPFGTSGGNEQFF.

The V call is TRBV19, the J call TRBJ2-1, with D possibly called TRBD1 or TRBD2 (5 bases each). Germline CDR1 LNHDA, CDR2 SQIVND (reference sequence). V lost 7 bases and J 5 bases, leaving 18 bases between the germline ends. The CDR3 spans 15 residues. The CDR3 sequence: CASTRDQISNNEQFF. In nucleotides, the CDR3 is TGTGCCAGTACACGGGACCAGATAAGTAACAATGAGCAGTTCTTC.

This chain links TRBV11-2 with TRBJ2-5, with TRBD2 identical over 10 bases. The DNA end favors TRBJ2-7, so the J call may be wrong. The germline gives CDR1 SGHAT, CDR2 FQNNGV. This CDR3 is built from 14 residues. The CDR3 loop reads CASSFRLAGIEQYF. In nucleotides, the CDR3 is TGTGCCAGCAGCTTCCGACTAGCGGGCATCGAGCAGTACTTC.

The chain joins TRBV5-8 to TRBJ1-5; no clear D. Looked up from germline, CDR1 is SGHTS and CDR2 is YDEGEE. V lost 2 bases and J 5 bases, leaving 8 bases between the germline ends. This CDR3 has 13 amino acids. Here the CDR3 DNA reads TGTGCCAGCAGCTTCTTTGTGGATCAGCCCCAGCATTTT. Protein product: CASSFFVDQPQHF.

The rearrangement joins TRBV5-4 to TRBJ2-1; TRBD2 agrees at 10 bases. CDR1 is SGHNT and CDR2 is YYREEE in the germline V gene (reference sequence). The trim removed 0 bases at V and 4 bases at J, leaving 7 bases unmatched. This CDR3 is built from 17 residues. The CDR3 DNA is TGTGCCAGCAGCTTGGGAGGACTAGCGGAGCGATACAATGAGCAGTTCTTC. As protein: CASSLGGLAERYNEQFF.

This CDR3 is CASSLGTGIATNEKLFF. The CDR3, as DNA: TGTGCCAGCAGCTTGGGGACAGGGATTGCAACTAATGAAAAACTGTTTTTT. This chain joins TRBV5-8 and TRBJ1-4; 8 bases align to TRBD1. This CDR3 contains 17 residues. CDR1 and CDR2 from the germline V gene are SGHTS and YDEGEE. V trimming: 0 bases; J trimming: 0 bases; junction bases outside the gene matches: 4.

In DNA form, the CDR3 reads TGTGCCTGGAGTCAGGAAGAGACCCAGTACTTC. This codes for CAWSQEETQYF. This chain uses TRBV30 with TRBJ2-5; the D is unclear. Trimming left V 2 bases short and J 3 bases short, with 4 bases between. This CDR3 spans 11 amino acids. Per the germline V gene, CDR1 is GTSNPN and CDR2 is SVGIG (reference sequence).

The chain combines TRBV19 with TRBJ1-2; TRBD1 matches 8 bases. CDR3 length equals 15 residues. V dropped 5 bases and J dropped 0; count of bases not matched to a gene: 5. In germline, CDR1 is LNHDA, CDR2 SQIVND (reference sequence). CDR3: CASSFPGQANYGYTF. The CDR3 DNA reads TGTGCCAGTAGTTTCCCGGGACAGGCTAACTATGGCTACACCTTC. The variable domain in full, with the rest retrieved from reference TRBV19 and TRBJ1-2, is DGGITQSPKYLFRKEGQNVTLSCEQNLNHDAMYWYRQDPGQGLRLIYYSQIVNDFQKGDIAEGYSVSREKKESFPLTVTSAQKNPTAFYLCASSFPGQANYGYTFGSGTRLTVV.

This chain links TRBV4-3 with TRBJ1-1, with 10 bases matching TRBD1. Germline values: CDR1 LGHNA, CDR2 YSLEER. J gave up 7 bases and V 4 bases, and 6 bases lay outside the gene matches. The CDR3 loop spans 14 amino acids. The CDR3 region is CASSRPGQGIEAFF. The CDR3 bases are TGCGCCAGCAGCCGTCCGGGACAGGGGATTGAAGCTTTCTTT.

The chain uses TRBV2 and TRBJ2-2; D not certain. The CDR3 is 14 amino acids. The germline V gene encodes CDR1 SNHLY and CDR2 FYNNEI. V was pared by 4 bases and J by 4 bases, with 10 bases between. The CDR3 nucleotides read TGTGCCAGCAGTGTAACAGCGCGCACCGGGGAGCTGTTTTTT. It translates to CASSVTARTGELFF.

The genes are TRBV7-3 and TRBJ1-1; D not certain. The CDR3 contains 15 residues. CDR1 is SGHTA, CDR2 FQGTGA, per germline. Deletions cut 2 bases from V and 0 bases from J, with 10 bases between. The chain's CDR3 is CASSLSPAMNTEAFF. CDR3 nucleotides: TGTGCCAGCAGCTTATCACCCGCCATGAACACTGAAGCTTTCTTT.

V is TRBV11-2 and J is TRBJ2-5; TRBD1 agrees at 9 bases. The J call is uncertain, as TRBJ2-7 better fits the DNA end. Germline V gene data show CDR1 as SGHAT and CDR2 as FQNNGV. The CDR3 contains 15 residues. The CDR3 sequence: CASSSNPGQGYEQYF. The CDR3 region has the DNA TGTGCCAGCAGCTCCAACCCGGGACAGGGCTACGAGCAGTACTTC.

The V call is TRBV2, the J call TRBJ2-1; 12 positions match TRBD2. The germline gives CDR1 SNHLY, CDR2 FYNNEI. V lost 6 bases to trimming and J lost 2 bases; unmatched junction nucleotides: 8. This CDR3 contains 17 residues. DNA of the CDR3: TGTGCCAGCAGGACTAGCGGGAGTCAGGGGGCCTACAATGAGCAGTTCTTC. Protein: CASRTSGSQGAYNEQFF.